The clone carrying this TCR beta chain was observed a few times. This entry comes from a study of T-cell reconstitution after alpha-beta-depleted transplantation in children. Germline V lookup: CDR1 DFQATT, CDR2 SNEGSKA (reference sequence). Trimming at V came to 6 bases and at J to 5 bases, leaving 7 bases not matched to a gene. The CDR3 loop spans 13 amino acids. Using unique molecular identifiers, the investigators prepared the TCRbeta library. TCRdb processed the PCR reads anew with MiXCR; each CDR3 protein has one entry. This sample has hundreds of thousands of distinct CDR3 sequences, with approximately 29% found just once.

The sequencing used PBMCs from the stem cell graft donor, collected from the stem cell graft. This rearrangement joins TRBV20-1 to TRBJ2-7, with 10 positions matching TRBD1. The clonotype was recovered from a human donor who donated a stem cell graft to a child with aplastic anemia. The CDR3 loop is CSATGTGVHEQYF. The CDR3 DNA reads TGCAGTGCCACCGGGACAGGGGTCCACGAGCAGTACTTC.